This T cell receptor beta chain was captured by sequencing in a study of shared clonotypes between healthy human individuals. The table came from immunoSEQ multiplex PCR; TCRdb's copy has only in-frame clones and leaves some out. The sample carries around 2.3 million clones, around 95% recorded once. The CDR3 runs 16 residues. The V gene end was trimmed by 3 bases and the J gene end by 6 bases; junction bases not matched to a gene: 12. The germline V gene encodes CDR1 SGHAT and CDR2 FQNNGV. Sequencing was done on a sample of naive CD4+ T cells sorted from blood. Subset here: CD45RA+ positively selected. This TCR was recovered from a man aged 18 to 29 in good health. The rearrangement uses TRBV11-2 and TRBJ2-3; 7 bases agree with TRBD2. The CDR3 sequence: CASSFLSGTTPDTQYF. The CDR3 DNA reads as TGTGCCAGCAGCTTTCTTTCCGGGACTACCCCTGATACGCAGTATTTT.